Listed here is a single TCR beta chain. This specimen comes from a study of T cell changes during pregnancy in multiple sclerosis. Clones were read by immunoSEQ multiplex PCR, and TCRdb kept only the in-frame ones, dropping some. The sample has 25,000 to 35,000 clones, 70% to 90% seen once. The CDR3 length is 15 residues. Looked up from germline, CDR1 is SGDLS and CDR2 is YYNGEE. Trimming removed 0 bases from V and 4 bases from J, with 13 bases in between. The sequences come from CD8+ T cells from peripheral blood mononuclear cells, collected after pregnancy. The chain couples TRBV9 to TRBJ1-1; TRBD1 is a possible D gene (5 bases). The source is a female donor with multiple sclerosis, enrolled in a pregnancy study. The CDR3 loop reads CASSVVTGGSTEAFF. In nucleotides, the CDR3 is TGTGCCAGCAGCGTAGTTACCGGGGGGAGCACTGAAGCTTTCTTT. Filled out from reference TRBV9 and TRBJ1-1, the complete variable domain reads DSGVTQTPKHLITATGQRVTLRCSPRSGDLSVYWYQQSLDQGLQFLIQYYNGEERAKGNILERFSAQQFPDLHSELNLSSLELGDSALYFCASSVVTGGSTEAFFGQGTRLTVV.